Each of the 8 T cell receptor beta chains below was sequenced from the same sample in a study of Ad26.COV2.S vaccination and SARS-CoV-2 variants. Libraries were prepared by immunoSEQ multiplex PCR; TCRdb keeps only in-frame clonotypes and omits some of them. This table holds a few hundred thousand clones, 89% found once. Treatment noted: about 20 received Ad26.COV2.S at low or high dose, single or two shots; about 5 received placebo; per-sample allocation not given. All samples were drawn on day 63, counting from the first vaccine or placebo injection. Sequenced material: peripheral blood, taken in a trial of Ad26.COV2.S vaccine versus placebo. The receptors derive from a person aged 18 to 65 who received the Ad26.COV2.S COVID-19 vaccine or a placebo.

This clone was observed a few times. The chain employs TRBV30 and TRBJ1-2; TRBD1 might be the D (6 bases). CDR1 GTSNPN and CDR2 SVGIG come from the germline V gene (reference sequence). The V end lost 4 bases, the J end lost 6 bases, and 12 bases lay between the germline ends. The CDR3 loop spans 12 amino acids. Here the CDR3 reads CAWNREADGYTF. The CDR3 nucleotides read TGTGCCTGGAACAGGGAAGCGGATGGCTACACCTTC.

This clone has more than one count but fewer than ten. The gene calls are TRBV12-3 or TRBV12-4 and TRBJ2-7; unclear D gene. Trimming cost V 3 bases and J 4 bases, with 7 bases left between them. CDR3 length equals 12 residues. The CDR3 DNA sequence: TGTGCCAGCAGTTTTTGGGGATACGAGCAGTACTTC. Translating gives CASSFWGYEQYF.

The rearrangement links TRBV7-2 to TRBJ1-5, with D possibly being TRBD1 (6 bases). In germline, CDR1 is SGHTA, CDR2 FQGNSA. V was trimmed by 0 bases and J by 1 base, leaving 7 bases between them. The CDR3 is made up of 15 amino acids. The CDR3 bases are TGTGCCAGCAGCTTAGCAGGGGGGAGCAATCAGCCCCAGCATTTT. The encoded protein is CASSLAGGSNQPQHF.

This clone was recorded a few times. This chain uses TRBV7-9 with TRBJ1-1; 7 bases agree with TRBD1. The CDR3 has 13 amino acids. CDR1 is SEHNR, CDR2 FQNEAQ, per germline (reference sequence). Trimming took 5 bases from V and 7 from J; bases not matched to a gene: 7. CDR3 DNA: TGTGCCAGCAGCCCAAGGGACAGCTTTGAAGCTTTCTTT. Its translation is CASSPRDSFEAFF.

This clone was detected only a few times. V and J are TRBV7-9 and TRBJ1-1; TRBD1 is a possible D gene (5 bases). V was pared by 1 base and J by 4 bases, with 13 bases between. The V gene's germline CDR1 is SEHNR and CDR2 FQNEAQ (reference sequence). The length of the CDR3 is 15 residues. For the CDR3, the DNA is TGTGCCAGCAGCTTAGAAGCAGGGCGCAGCACTGAAGCTTTCTTT. Translation gives CASSLEAGRSTEAFF. The variable domain in full, completed from reference TRBV7-9 and TRBJ1-1, reads DTGVSQNPRHKITKRGQNVTFRCDPISEHNRLYWYRQTLGQGPEFLTYFQNEAQLEKSRLLSDRFSAERPKGSFSTLEIQRTEQGDSAMYLCASSLEAGRSTEAFFGQGTRLTVV.

With respect to this clone: One junction end disagrees with the germline gene, perhaps due to a read error. J is TRBJ2-1 and V is TRBV7-9; the D gene is possibly TRBD1 (5 bases). Looked up from germline, CDR1 is SEHNR and CDR2 is FQNEAQ (reference sequence). The CDR3 is 12 residues long. In nucleotides, the CDR3 is TGTGCCAGCAGCTTACTTGCAGGGCCCAGTATCTTC. It is translated as CASSLLAGPSIF.

The V gene is TRBV3-1 (or the pseudogene TRBV3-2), the J gene TRBJ1-3; D is ambiguous. Germline CDR1 reads LGHDT; CDR2 reads YNNKEL (reference sequence). Trimming removed 4 bases at V and 4 bases at J, with 8 bases between. The length of the CDR3 is 13 residues. DNA for the CDR3: TGTGCCAGCAGCCCGTTAGGGGGAAACACCATATATTTT. This codes for CASSPLGGNTIYF.

CDR3 DNA: TGTGCCAGTAGTATAGGCGGAGGGGTTGATCAGCCCCAGCATTTT. Protein sequence: CASSIGGGVDQPQHF. The chain recombines TRBV19 with TRBJ1-5, with TRBD1 as a possible D gene (5 bases). The CDR3 totals 15 residues. With 1 base removed from V and 5 bases from J, the gap between germline ends came to 12 bases. CDR1 and CDR2 from the germline V gene are LNHDA and SQIVND (reference sequence). The variable domain in full, with the rest retrieved from reference TRBV19 and TRBJ1-5, is DGGITQSPKYLFRKEGQNVTLSCEQNLNHDAMYWYRQDPGQGLRLIYYSQIVNDFQKGDIAEGYSVSREKKESFPLTVTSAQKNPTAFYLCASSIGGGVDQPQHFGDGTRLSIL.